This TCR beta chain was observed in a study of metastatic and nonmetastatic thyroid tumors. Across the whole study: The study looked at repertoires side by side in blood and in tumor or nodule tissue from malignant and benign thyroid patients. Study conclusions and caveats: Across blood and tumor, TCR beta diversity in malignant thyroid tumors was reportedly significantly higher than in benign nodules.

Nobody among the patients had been given any treatment before thyroid surgery. Using MiXCR, TCRdb reanalyzed the PCR reads. Here the sample spans 30,000 to 45,000 clones, around 20% being singletons. This clone was counted only a few times. The antigen is unknown. This CDR3 is also generated by other DNA sequences in the sample. The source material was blood. The TCR comes from a female donor with papillary thyroid cancer or a benign thyroid nodule (not recorded which). Some clones in this sample may be carry-over from other donors' samples.

The CDR3 sequence: CASSDPTGGAIYGYTF. The CDR3 nucleotides read TGTGCCAGCAGTGACCCGACAGGTGGCGCTATCTATGGCTACACCTTC. This sequence joins TRBV28 and TRBJ1-2; D is perhaps TRBD1 (6 bases). CDR3 length: 16 amino acids. Deletions cut 5 bases from V and 4 bases from J, with 20 bases between. Germline V gene sequence: CDR1 MDHEN, CDR2 SYDVKM.